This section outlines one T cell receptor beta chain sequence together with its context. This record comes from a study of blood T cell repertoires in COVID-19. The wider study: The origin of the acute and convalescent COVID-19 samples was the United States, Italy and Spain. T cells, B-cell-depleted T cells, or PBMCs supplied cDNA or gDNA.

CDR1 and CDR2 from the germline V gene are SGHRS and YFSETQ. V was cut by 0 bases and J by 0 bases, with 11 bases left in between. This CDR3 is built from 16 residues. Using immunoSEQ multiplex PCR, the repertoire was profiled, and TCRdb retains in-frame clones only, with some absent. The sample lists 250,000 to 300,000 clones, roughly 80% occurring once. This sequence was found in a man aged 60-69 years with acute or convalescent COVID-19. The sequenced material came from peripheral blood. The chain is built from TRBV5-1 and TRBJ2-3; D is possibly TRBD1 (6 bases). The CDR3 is CASSLGGTLSTDTQYF. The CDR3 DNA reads TGCGCCAGCAGCTTGGGAGGGACACTTAGCACAGATACGCAGTATTTT.